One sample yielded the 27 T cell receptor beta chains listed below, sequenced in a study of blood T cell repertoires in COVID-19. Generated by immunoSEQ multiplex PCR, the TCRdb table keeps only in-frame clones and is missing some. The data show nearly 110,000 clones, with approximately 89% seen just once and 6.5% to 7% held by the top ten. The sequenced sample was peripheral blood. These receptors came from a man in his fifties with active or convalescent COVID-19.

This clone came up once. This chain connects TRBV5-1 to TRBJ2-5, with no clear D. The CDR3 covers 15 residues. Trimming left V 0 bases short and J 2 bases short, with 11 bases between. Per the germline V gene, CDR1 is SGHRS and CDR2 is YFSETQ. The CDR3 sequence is CASSLGAAGQETQYF. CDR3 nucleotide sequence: TGCGCCAGCAGCTTGGGGGCAGCCGGTCAAGAGACCCAGTACTTC.

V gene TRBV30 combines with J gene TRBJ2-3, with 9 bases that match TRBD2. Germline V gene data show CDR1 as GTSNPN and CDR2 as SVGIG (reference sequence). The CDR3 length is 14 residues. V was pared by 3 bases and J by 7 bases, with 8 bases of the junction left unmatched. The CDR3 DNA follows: TGTGCCTGGAGAATGGCGGGAGGGCCGAATACGCAGTATTTT. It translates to CAWRMAGGPNTQYF.

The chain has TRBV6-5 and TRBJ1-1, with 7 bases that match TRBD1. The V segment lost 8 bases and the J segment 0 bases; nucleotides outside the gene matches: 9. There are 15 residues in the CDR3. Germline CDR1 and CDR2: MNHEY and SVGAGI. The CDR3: CASVIQGTVNTEAFF. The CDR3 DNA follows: TGTGCCAGCGTTATACAGGGGACTGTGAACACTGAAGCTTTCTTT.

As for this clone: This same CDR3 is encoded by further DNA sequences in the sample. Here the CDR3 DNA reads TGTGCCAGCAGCCGACTAGCGGAAGAGACCCAGTACTTC. This sequence encodes CASSRLAEETQYF. V is TRBV6-2 or TRBV6-3 and J is TRBJ2-5; 9 nucleotides line up with TRBD2. This CDR3 has 13 residues. CDR1 and CDR2 from the germline V gene are MNHEY and SVGEGT. The junction had 2 bases not matched to a gene; V was cut back by 6 bases and J by 3 bases.

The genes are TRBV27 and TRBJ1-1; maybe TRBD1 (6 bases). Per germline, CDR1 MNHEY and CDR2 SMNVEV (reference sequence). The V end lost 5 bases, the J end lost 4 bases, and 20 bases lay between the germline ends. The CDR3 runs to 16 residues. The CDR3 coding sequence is TGTGCCAGCAGTAACAGGGTAGGGGATTTTCTCACTGAAGCTTTCTTT. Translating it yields CASSNRVGDFLTEAFF.

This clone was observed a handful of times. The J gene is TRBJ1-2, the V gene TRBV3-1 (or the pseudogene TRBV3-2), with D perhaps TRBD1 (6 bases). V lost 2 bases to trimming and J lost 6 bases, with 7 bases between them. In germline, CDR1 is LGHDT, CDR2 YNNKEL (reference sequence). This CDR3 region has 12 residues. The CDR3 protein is CASSQPGDGYTF. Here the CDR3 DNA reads TGTGCCAGCAGCCAACCAGGGGATGGCTACACCTTC.

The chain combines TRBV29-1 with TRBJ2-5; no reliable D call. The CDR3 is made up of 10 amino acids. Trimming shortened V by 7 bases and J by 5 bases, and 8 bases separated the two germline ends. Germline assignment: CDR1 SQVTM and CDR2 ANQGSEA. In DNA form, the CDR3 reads TGCAGCGCCGGAGTGGAGACCCAGTACTTC. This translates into CSAGVETQYF.

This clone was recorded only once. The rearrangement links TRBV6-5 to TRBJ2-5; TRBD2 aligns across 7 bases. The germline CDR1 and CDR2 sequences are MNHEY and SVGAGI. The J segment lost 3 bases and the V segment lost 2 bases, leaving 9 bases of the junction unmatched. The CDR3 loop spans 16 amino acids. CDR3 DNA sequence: TGTGCCAGCAGTTACGGGGGGGAGAAGGGGAAAGAGACCCAGTACTTC. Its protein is CASSYGGEKGKETQYF.

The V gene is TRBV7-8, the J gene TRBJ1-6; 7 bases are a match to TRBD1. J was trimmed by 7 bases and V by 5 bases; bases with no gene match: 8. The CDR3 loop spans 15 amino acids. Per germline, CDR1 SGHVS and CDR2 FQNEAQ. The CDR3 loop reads CASSPRQGFNSPLHF. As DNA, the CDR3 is TGTGCCAGCAGCCCTAGACAGGGATTCAATTCACCCCTCCACTTT.

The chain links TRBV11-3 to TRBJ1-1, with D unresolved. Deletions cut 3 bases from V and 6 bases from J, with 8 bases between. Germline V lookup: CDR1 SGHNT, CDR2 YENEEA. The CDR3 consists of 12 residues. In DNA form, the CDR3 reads TGTGCCAGCAGCTTCGGCGGGGCTGAAGCTTTCTTT. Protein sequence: CASSFGGAEAFF.

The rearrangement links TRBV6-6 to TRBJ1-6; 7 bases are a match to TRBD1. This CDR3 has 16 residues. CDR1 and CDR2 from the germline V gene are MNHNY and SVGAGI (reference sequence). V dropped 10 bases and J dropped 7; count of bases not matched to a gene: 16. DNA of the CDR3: TGTGCCATCTCCCCCGCAACCGGGACAGTAAATTCACCCCTCCACTTT. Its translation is CAISPATGTVNSPLHF.

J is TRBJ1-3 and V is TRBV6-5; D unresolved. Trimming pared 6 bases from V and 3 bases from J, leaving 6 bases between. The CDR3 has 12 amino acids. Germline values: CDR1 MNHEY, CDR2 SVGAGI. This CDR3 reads CASSLNGNTIYF. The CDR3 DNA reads TGTGCCAGCAGCCTAAATGGAAACACCATATATTTT.

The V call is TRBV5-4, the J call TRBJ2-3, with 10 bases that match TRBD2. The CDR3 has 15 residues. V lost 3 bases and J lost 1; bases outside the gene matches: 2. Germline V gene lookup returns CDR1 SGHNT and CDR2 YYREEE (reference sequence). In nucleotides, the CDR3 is TGTGCCAGCAGCTGGGGACTAGCGCGCACAGATACGCAGTATTTT. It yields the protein CASSWGLARTDTQYF.

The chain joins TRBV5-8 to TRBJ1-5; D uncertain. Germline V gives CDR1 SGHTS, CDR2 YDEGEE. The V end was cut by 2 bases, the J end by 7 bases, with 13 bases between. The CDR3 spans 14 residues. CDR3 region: CASSFEGFGQPQHF. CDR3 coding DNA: TGTGCCAGCAGCTTTGAGGGTTTCGGGCAGCCCCAGCATTTT.

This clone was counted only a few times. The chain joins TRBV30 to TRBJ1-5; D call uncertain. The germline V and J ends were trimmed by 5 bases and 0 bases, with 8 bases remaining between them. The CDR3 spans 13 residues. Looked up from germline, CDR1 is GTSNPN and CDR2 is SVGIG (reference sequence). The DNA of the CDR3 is TGTGCCTGGGCCCGCGGTAGCAATCAGCCCCAGCATTTT. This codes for CAWARGSNQPQHF.

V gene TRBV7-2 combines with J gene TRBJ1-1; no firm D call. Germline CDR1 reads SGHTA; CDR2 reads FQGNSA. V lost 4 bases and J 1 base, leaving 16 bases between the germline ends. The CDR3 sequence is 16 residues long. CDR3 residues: CASSSGGTRANTEAFF. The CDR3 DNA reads TGTGCCAGCAGCTCAGGAGGAACCCGGGCGAACACTGAAGCTTTCTTT. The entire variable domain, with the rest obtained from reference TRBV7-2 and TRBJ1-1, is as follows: GAGVSQSPSNKVTEKGKDVELRCDPISGHTALYWYRQSLGQGLEFLIYFQGNSAPDKSGLPSDRFSAERTGGSVSTLTIQRTQQEDSAVYLCASSSGGTRANTEAFFGQGTRLTVV.

This chain's CDR3 is CATKGGGATNEKLFF. CDR3 sequence (DNA): TGTGCCACGAAAGGGGGTGGGGCAACTAATGAAAAACTGTTTTTT. This chain links TRBV28 with TRBJ1-4; D is possibly TRBD1 (6 bases). Germline loops: CDR1 MDHEN, CDR2 SYDVKM. The CDR3 consists of 15 residues. Trimming left V 10 bases short and J 0 bases short, with 15 bases between.

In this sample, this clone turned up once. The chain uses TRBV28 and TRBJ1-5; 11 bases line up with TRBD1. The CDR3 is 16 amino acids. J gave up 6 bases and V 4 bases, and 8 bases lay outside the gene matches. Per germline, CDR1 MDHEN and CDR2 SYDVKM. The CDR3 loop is CASSSTGGTGGQPQHF. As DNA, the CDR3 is TGTGCCAGCAGTTCAACCGGAGGGACAGGGGGTCAGCCCCAGCATTTT.

The CDR3 DNA sequence: TGTGCCAGCAGTTCCCCAAGCGGAACCTCTTACAATGAGCAGTTCTTC. As protein: CASSSPSGTSYNEQFF. The chain links TRBV5-4 to TRBJ2-1; weak D call: TRBD2 (5 bases). The V and J ends lost 5 bases and 4 bases respectively, with 19 bases between them. Germline CDR1 and CDR2: SGHNT and YYREEE (reference sequence). The CDR3 spans 16 residues.

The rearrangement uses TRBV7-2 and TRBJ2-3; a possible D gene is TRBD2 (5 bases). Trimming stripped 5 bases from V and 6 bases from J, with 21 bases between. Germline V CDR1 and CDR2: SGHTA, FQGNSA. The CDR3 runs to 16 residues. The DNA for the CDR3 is TGTGCCAGCAGCCCACGGGCGGTCAGTCCGGGGGATACGCAGTATTTT. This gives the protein CASSPRAVSPGDTQYF.

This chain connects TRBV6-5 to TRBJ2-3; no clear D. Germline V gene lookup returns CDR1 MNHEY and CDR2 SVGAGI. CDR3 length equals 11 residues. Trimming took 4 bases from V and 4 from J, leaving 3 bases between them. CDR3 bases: TGTGCCAGCAGTTCCTCAGATACGCAGTATTTT. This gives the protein CASSSSDTQYF.

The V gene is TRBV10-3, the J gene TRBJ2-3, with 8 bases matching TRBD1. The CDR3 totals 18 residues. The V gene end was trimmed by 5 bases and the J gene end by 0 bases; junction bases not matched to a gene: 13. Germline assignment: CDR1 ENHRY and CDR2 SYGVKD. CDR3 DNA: TGTGCCATCAGTAAACCGCCAGCGGACAGGGCTAGCACAGATACGCAGTATTTT. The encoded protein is CAISKPPADRASTDTQYF.

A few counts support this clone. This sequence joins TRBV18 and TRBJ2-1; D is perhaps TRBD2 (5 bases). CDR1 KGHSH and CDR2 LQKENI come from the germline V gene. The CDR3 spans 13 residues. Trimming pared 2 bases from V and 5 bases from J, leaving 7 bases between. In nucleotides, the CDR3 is TGTGCCAGCTCACCAACTAGAGACAATGAGCAGTTCTTC. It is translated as CASSPTRDNEQFF. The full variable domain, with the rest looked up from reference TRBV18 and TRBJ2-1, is NAGVMQNPRHLVRRRGQEARLRCSPMKGHSHVYWYRQLPEEGLKFMVYLQKENIIDESGMPKERFSAEFPKEGPSILRIQQVVRGDSAAYFCASSPTRDNEQFFGPGTRLTVL.

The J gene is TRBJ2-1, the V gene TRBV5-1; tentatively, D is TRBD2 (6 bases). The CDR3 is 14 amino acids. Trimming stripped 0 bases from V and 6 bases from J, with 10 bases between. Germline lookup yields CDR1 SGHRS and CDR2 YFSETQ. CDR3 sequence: CASSLGTIINEQFF. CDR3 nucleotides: TGCGCCAGCAGCTTGGGGACTATAATCAATGAGCAGTTCTTC. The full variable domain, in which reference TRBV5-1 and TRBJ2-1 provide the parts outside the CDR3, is KAGVTQTPRYLIKTRGQQVTLSCSPISGHRSVSWYQQTPGQGLQFLFEYFSETQRNKGNFPGRFSGRQFSNSRSEMNVSTLELGDSALYLCASSLGTIINEQFFGPGTRLTVL.

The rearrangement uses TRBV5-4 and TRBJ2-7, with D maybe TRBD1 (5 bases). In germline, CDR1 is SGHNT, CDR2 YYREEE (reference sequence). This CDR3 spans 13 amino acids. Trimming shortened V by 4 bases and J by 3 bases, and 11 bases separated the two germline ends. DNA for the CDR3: TGTGCCAGCAGCCAGGACATCCTCTACGAGCAGTACTTC. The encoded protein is CASSQDILYEQYF.

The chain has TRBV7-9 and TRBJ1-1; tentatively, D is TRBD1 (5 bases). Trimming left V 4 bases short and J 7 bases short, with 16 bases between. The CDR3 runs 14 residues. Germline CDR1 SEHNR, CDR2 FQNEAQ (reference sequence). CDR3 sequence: CASSSRERGIEAFF. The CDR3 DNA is TGTGCCAGCAGCTCCAGGGAGCGGGGGATTGAAGCTTTCTTT.

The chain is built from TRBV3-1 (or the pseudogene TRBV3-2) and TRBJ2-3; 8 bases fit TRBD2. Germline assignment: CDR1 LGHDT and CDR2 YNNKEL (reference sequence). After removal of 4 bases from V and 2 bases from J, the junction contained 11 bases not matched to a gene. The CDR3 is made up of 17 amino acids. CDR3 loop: CASSRRVASGFTDTQYF. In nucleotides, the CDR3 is TGTGCCAGCAGCCGCAGGGTTGCTAGCGGGTTCACAGATACGCAGTATTTT.